The sequence of this T cell receptor beta chain was determined in a study of low-dose radiotherapy and immunotherapy resistance in tumors. Overall study: Treatment consisted of nivolumab 240 mg every two weeks and ipilimumab 1 mg/kg every six weeks, given intravenously to patients. Once cycle 1 day 1 began, patients took oral aspirin 300 mg daily for four cycles.

Alpha and beta chains were covered, as first-strand cDNA relied on TRAV- and TRBV-specific primers. Amplification of TCRs used a constant-region primer and V-primer adapter for about 20 PCR cycles. One entry per CDR3 protein results from TCRdb running MiXCR on the reads. The table has some 85,000 distinct CDR3 sequences, over 15% seen once. Time point defined: before trial treatment. Many counts were recorded for this clonotype. Trimming at V came to 1 base and at J to 4 bases, leaving 6 bases not matched to a gene. The V gene's germline CDR1 is LGHNA and CDR2 YNFKEQ. This CDR3 has 16 residues. The specimen was PBMCs, collected before treatment. The source of this sequence is a male donor with prostate cancer. This rearrangement joins TRBV4-2 to TRBJ2-3; 9 bases agree with TRBD2. The CDR3 DNA reads as TGTGCCAGCAGCCAAGTTATAGCGGGAGAGTCAGATACGCAGTATTTT. Its protein product is CASSQVIAGESDTQYF.